Given below is one TCR beta chain in context. Its cognate antigen is unknown. This entry comes from a study of T cell responses to AZD1222 COVID-19 vaccine. The study, taken as a whole, reports: A reported finding is that nearly half of spike-specific TCRs target unmutated variant regions. Donor demographics were predominantly white British with a female majority; clonal diversity may be underestimated. Repertoires were obtained only post-peak T cell response. CD4 TCRs covered the whole spike, strongest at regions 160-218 and 743-854.

Some clones are missing from TCRdb's copy, which holds only in-frame ones; the method was immunoSEQ multiplex PCR. The top ten clones hold approximately 0.52% of a sample with a few hundred thousand clones, roughly 93% of them seen once. The sequence was collected from an adult in good health. Material: peripheral blood, obtained on day 0 of AZD1222 vaccination.

CDR3 loop: CASSGTGALNEQFF. CDR3 bases: TGTGCCAGCTCCGGGACAGGGGCCCTCAATGAGCAGTTCTTC. The V and J genes are TRBV18 and TRBJ2-1, with TRBD1 identical over 10 bases. The CDR3 totals 14 residues. J was trimmed by 6 bases and V by 6 bases; bases with no gene match: 5. CDR1 is KGHSH and CDR2 is LQKENI in the germline V gene.